This T cell receptor beta chain stems from a study of cytomegalovirus exposure and HLA in healthy donors. V lost 4 bases, J lost 2 bases, and 12 bases lay in between. The CDR3 length is 13 residues. Germline-derived CDR1 and CDR2 are SQVTM and ANQGSEA. This clone was counted a few times. The PCR was carried out with 60 Vbeta primers and 13 Jbeta primers. TCRdb's table, derived via immunoSEQ multiplex PCR, lists solely in-frame clones and lacks some. Of more than 150,000 clones in the sample, approximately 82% are singletons; the top ten hold 2.1%. The TCR comes from a woman under 30 in good health and CMV-seropositive. The chain carries TRBV29-1 and TRBJ2-7; D is perhaps TRBD1 (5 bases). The sequenced sample consisted of PBMCs. In DNA form, the CDR3 reads TGCAGCGTTGGTTACAGGTTGACCTACGAGCAGTACTTC. This encodes CSVGYRLTYEQYF.